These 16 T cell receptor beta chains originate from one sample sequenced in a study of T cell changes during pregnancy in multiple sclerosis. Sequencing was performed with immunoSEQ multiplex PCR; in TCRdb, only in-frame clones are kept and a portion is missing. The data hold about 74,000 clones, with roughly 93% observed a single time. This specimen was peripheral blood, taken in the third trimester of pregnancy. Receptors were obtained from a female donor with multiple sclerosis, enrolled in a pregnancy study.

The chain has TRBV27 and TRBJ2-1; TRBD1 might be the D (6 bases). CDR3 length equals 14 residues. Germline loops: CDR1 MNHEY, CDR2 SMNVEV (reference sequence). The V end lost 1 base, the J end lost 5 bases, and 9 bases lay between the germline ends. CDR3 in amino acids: CASSLFQGNNEQFF. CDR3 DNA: TGTGCCAGCAGTTTATTCCAGGGGAACAATGAGCAGTTCTTC.

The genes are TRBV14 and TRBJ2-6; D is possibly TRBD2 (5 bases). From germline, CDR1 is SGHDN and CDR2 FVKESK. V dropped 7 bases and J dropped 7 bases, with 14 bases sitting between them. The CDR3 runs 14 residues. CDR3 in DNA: TGTGCCAGCACCGAAAACCGGGGAGCCAACGTCCTGACTTTC. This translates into CASTENRGANVLTF.

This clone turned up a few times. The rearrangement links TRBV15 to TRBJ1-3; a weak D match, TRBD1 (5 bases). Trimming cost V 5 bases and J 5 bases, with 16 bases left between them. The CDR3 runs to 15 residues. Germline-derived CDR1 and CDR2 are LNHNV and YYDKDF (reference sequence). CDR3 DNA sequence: TGTGCCACCAGCGACCCCCGTGGGGGGAGAAACACCATATATTTT. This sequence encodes CATSDPRGGRNTIYF.

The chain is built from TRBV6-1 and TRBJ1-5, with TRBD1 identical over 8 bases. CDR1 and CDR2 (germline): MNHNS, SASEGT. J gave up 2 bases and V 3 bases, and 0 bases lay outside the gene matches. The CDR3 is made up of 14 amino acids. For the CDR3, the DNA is TGTGCCAGCAGTGAGGACAGGGGCAATCAGCCCCAGCATTTT. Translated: CASSEDRGNQPQHF.

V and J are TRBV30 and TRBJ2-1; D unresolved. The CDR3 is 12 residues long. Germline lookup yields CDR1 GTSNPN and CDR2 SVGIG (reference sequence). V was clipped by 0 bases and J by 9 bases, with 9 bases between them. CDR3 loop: CAWSVQFAEQFF. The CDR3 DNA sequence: TGTGCCTGGAGTGTCCAGTTTGCTGAGCAGTTCTTC.

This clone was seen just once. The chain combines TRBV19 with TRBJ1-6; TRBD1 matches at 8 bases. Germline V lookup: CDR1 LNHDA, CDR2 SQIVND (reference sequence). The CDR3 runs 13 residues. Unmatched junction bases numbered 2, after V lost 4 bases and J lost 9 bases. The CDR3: CASSNTGGSPLHF. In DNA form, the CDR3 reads TGTGCCAGTAGTAACACAGGGGGTTCACCCCTCCACTTT.

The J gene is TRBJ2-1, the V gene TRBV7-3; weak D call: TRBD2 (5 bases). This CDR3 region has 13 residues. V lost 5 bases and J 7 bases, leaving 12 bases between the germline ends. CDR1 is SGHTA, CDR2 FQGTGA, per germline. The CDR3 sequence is CASSPGLSNEQFF. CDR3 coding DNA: TGTGCCAGCAGCCCCGGACTTTCAAATGAGCAGTTCTTC.

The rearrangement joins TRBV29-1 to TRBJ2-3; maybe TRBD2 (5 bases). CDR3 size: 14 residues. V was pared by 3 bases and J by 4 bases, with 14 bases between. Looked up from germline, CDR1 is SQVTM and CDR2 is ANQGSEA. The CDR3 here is CSVEGGHLADTQYF. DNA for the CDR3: TGCAGCGTTGAGGGCGGGCACCTTGCAGATACGCAGTATTTT.

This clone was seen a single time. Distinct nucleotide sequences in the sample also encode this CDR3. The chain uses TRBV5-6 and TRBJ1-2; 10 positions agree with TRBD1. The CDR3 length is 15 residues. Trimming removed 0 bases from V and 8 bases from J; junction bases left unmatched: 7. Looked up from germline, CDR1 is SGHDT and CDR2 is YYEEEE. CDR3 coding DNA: TGTGCCAGCAGCTTGGGCTGGACAGGGGGTTTGGGCTACACCTTC. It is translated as CASSLGWTGGLGYTF.

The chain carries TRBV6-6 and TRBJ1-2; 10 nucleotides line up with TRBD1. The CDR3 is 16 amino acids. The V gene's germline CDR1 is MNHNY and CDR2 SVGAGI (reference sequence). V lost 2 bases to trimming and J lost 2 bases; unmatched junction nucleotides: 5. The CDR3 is CASSYGTGVVNYGYTF. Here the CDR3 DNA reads TGTGCCAGCAGTTACGGGACAGGGGTTGTCAACTATGGCTACACCTTC.

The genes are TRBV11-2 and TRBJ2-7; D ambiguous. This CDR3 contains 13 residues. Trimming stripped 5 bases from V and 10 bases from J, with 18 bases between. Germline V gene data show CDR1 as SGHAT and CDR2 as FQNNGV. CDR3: CASSPLVGGLQYF. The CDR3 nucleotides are TGTGCCAGCAGCCCCTTAGTTGGTGGTCTACAGTACTTC.

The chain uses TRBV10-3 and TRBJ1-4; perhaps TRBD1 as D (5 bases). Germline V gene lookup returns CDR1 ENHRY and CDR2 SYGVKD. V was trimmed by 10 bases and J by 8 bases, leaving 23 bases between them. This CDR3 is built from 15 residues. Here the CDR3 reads CATKVGGEYDEKLFF. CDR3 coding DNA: TGTGCCACGAAGGTGGGGGGGGAATATGACGAAAAACTGTTTTTT.

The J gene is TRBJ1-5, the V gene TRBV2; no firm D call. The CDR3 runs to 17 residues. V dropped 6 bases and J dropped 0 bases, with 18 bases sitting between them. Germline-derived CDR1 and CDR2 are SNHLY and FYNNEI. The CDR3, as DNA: TGTGCCAGCAGCGATTCCGGGTGGCGCTATAGCAATCAGCCCCAGCATTTT. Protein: CASSDSGWRYSNQPQHF.

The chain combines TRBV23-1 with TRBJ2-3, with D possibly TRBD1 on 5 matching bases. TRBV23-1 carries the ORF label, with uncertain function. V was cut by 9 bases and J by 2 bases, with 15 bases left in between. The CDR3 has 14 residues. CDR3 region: CARPRTLLTDTQYF. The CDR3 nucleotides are TGCGCCAGACCGCGGACACTACTCACAGATACGCAGTATTTT.

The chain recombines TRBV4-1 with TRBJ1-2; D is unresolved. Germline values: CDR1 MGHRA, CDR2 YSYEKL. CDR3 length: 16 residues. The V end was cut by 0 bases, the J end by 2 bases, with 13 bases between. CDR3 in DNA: TGCGCCAGCAGCCAAGATCCTGGCCTTATAAACTATGGCTACACCTTC. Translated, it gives CASSQDPGLINYGYTF.

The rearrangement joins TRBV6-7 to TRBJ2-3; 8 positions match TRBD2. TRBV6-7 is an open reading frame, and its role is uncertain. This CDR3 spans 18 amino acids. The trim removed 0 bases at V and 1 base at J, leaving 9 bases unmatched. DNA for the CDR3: TGTGCCAGCAGTTACTCCTCTAATGGTAGCGGGGGCACAGATACGCAGTATTTT. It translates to CASSYSSNGSGGTDTQYF.